Presented here are 6 T cell receptor beta chains from one specimen sequenced in a study of blood T cells in healthy people across ages. Primed by a sample-barcoded 5' primer and a J-beta primer mix, a second PCR proceeded for roughly 7 to 11 cycles. MiXCR, applied by TCRdb to the 5' RACE reads, yields one record per CDR3 protein. The sample gives around 850,000 distinct CDR3 sequences, about 37% of which show up once; roughly 13% is in the top ten. The sample consisted of blood. The receptors were gathered from a man aged 18 to 29 in good health.

The chain recombines TRBV3-1 with TRBJ2-5; D not certain. Gene TRBJ2-7 matches the end of the DNA better, so the J call may be wrong. The CDR3 runs 12 residues. Per germline, CDR1 LGHDT and CDR2 YNNKEL (reference sequence). CDR3 in amino acids: CASSQLYYEQYF. CDR3 DNA sequence: TGTGCCAGCAGCCAACTGTACTACGAGCAGTACTTC.

The table lists this clonotype with a few counts. The chain employs TRBV11-2 and TRBJ2-3; 10 bases are a match to TRBD2. Germline CDR1 and CDR2: SGHAT and FQNNGV. The CDR3 runs to 17 residues. Trimming took 0 bases from V and 3 from J; bases not matched to a gene: 6. The CDR3, as DNA: TGTGCCAGCAGCTTAGATGTAGCGGGGGGCTCGACAGATACGCAGTATTTT. It specifies CASSLDVAGGSTDTQYF.

The genes are TRBV5-1 and TRBJ2-1; D uncertain. The germline V gene has CDR1 SGHRS and CDR2 YFSETQ. Trimming removed 0 bases at V and 5 bases at J, with 9 bases between. This CDR3 has 14 residues. This chain's CDR3 is CASSLAWQNNEQFF. The CDR3 DNA is TGCGCCAGCAGCTTGGCCTGGCAGAACAATGAGCAGTTCTTC.

Remarks on this clonotype: Germline and junction disagree at one end, which may indicate a read error. The chain is built from TRBV7-3 and TRBJ2-1; D gene ambiguous. Germline CDR1 is SGHTA and CDR2 is FQGTGA. This CDR3 comprises 13 residues. Here the CDR3 DNA reads TGTGCCAGCAGCTTACGCGGTAACAAGGAGCAGTTCTTC. Its translation is CASSLRGNKEQFF.

CDR3 loop: CASSVDLVYGYTF. The DNA for the CDR3 is TGCGCCAGCAGCGTGGATTTGGTCTATGGCTACACCTTC. The chain carries TRBV5-1 and TRBJ1-2; D is undetermined. In germline, CDR1 is SGHRS, CDR2 YFSETQ. The CDR3 consists of 13 residues. The V end was cut by 4 bases, the J end by 4 bases, with 11 bases between.

The rearrangement links TRBV7-2 to TRBJ1-4, with a tentative D call TRBD1 (5 bases). CDR1 SGHTA and CDR2 FQGNSA come from the germline V gene. V lost 1 base and J lost 7, with 13 bases in between. The CDR3 loop spans 15 amino acids. The CDR3: CASSLVGQEGEKLFF. The CDR3, as DNA: TGTGCCAGCAGCTTAGTGGGGCAGGAGGGTGAAAAACTGTTTTTT.